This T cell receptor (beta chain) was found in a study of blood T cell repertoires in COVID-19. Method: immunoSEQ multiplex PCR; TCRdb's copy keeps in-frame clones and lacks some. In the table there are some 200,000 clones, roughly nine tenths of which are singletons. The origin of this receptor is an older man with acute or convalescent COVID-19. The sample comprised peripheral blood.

The CDR3: CATSRGSAGAYEQFF. The CDR3 nucleotides read TGTGCCACCAGCAGAGGGTCCGCGGGAGCCTATGAGCAGTTCTTC. The chain recombines TRBV15 with TRBJ2-1; 7 nucleotides line up with TRBD2. The V and J ends lost 1 base and 8 bases, in that order; junction bases with no gene match: 8. Germline V CDR1 and CDR2: LNHNV, YYDKDF (reference sequence). The CDR3 loop spans 15 amino acids.